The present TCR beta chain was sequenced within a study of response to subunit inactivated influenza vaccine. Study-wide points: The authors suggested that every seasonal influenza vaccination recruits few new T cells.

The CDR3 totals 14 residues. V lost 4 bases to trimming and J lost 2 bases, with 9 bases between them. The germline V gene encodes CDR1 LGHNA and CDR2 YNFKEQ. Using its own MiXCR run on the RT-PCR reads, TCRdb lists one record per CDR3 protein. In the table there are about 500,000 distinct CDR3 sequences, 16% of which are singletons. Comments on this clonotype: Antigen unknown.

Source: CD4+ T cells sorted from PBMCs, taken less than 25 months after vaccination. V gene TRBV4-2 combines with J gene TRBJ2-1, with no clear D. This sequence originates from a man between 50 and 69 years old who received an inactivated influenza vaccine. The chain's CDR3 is CASSPTETYNEQFF. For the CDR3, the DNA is TGTGCCAGCAGCCCCACAGAGACCTACAATGAGCAGTTCTTC.